This TCR beta chain was recorded in a study of T cells in tuberculosis. Study summary: A South African cohort included IGRA-negative adolescents, latently infected IGRA-positive adolescents and adults with active tuberculosis. Blood was taken before or within 7 days of anti-tuberculosis therapy. Findings and limits, study-wide: Smaller alpha distances in active tuberculosis partly reflected shorter CDR3-alpha lengths. Active tuberculosis TCR-alpha repertoires lay closer to GMM-specific TCRs than IGRA-negative controls, suggesting clonal expansion.

Noted time point: new active TB diagnosis, blood taken before or within 7 days of starting treatment. Data came from immunoSEQ multiplex PCR; TCRdb stores just in-frame clones and leaves some out. The sample consists of tens of thousands of clones, 70% to 85% of them appearing once. The CDR3 contains 14 residues. Per germline, CDR1 SGHDN and CDR2 FVKESK. V lost 1 base to trimming and J lost 7 bases, with 13 bases between them. For this clone: The antigen is unknown.

This material consisted of PBMCs, taken at tuberculosis diagnosis. The sequence derives from an adult with tuberculosis. This chain connects TRBV14 to TRBJ1-2; TRBD1 might be the D (5 bases). This CDR3 is CASSQASGGIGYTF. Here the CDR3 DNA reads TGTGCCAGCAGCCAAGCTTCCGGGGGAATTGGCTACACCTTC.